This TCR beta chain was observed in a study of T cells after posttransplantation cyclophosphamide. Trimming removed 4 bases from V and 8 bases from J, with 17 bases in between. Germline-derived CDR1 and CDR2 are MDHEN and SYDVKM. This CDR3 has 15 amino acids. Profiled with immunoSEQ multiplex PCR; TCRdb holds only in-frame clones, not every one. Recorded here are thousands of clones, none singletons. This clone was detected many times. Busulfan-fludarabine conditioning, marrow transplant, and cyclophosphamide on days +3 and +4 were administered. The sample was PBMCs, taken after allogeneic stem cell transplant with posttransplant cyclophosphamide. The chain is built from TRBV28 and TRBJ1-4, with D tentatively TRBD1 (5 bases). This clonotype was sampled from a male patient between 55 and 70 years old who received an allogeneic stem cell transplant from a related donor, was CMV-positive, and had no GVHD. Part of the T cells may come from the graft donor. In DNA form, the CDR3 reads TGTGCCAGCAGTTGGGGGACTTCCTTGGGGGAAAAACTGTTTTTT. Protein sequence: CASSWGTSLGEKLFF.